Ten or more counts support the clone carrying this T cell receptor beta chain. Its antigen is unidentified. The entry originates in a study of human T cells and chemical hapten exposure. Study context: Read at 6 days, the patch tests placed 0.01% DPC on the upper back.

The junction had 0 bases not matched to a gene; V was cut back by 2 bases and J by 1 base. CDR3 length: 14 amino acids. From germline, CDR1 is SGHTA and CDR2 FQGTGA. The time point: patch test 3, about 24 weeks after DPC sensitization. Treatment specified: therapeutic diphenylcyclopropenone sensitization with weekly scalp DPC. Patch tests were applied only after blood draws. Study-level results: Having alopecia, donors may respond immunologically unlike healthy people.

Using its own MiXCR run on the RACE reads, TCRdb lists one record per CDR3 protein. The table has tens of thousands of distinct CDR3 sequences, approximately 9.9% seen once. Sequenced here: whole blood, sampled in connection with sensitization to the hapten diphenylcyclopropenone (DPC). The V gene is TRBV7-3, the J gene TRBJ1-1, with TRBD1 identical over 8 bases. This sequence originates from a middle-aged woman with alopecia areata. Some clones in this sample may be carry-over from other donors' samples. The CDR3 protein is CASSLQGANTEAFF. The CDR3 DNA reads TGTGCCAGCAGCTTACAGGGGGCGAACACTGAAGCTTTCTTT.